Following are 30 T cell receptor beta chains from one sample sequenced in a study of blood T cell repertoires in COVID-19. Using immunoSEQ multiplex PCR, the repertoire was profiled, and TCRdb retains in-frame clones only, with some absent. This table has 250,000 to 300,000 clones, more than 85% appearing once. Input material: peripheral blood. The source is a man younger than 35 with active or convalescent COVID-19.

The V and J genes are TRBV5-5 and TRBJ1-1; TRBD1 matches at 8 bases. The ends lost 4 bases at V and 11 bases at J; junction bases unmatched: 10. This CDR3 contains 13 residues. Per the germline V gene, CDR1 is SGHKS and CDR2 is YYEKEE (reference sequence). The CDR3 region has the DNA TGTGCCAGCAGCAGAACGACAGGGGCGCAGGCTTTCTTT. It codes for CASSRTTGAQAFF.

The chain joins TRBV5-1 to TRBJ1-3; TRBD1 matches at 7 bases. The V segment lost 3 bases and the J segment 1 base; nucleotides outside the gene matches: 7. The germline V gene has CDR1 SGHRS and CDR2 YFSETQ. This CDR3 region has 16 residues. The CDR3 region has the DNA TGCGCCAGCAGCTCGGGACAGACCCTATCTGGAAACACCATATATTTT. It is translated as CASSSGQTLSGNTIYF.

J is TRBJ2-5 and V is TRBV7-9, with a possible D match to TRBD2 (6 bases). The CDR3 spans 15 residues. The V and J ends lost 6 bases and 4 bases respectively, with 18 bases between them. Looked up from germline, CDR1 is SEHNR and CDR2 is FQNEAQ (reference sequence). The CDR3 sequence: CASREFGGIRETQYF. The CDR3 DNA reads as TGTGCCAGCAGGGAGTTTGGAGGGATACGAGAGACCCAGTACTTC.

The V gene is TRBV4-3, the J gene TRBJ2-2; no clear D gene. The germline V and J ends were trimmed by 4 bases and 4 bases, with 10 bases remaining between them. The CDR3 totals 14 residues. Germline-derived CDR1 and CDR2 are LGHNA and YSLEER. The CDR3 loop reads CASSLFPSTGELFF. Here the CDR3 DNA reads TGCGCCAGCAGCCTGTTTCCGAGCACCGGGGAGCTGTTTTTT.

The chain joins TRBV11-3 to TRBJ2-1; TRBD2 matches 9 bases. The CDR3 sequence is 16 residues long. The germline V gene encodes CDR1 SGHNT and CDR2 YENEEA. The trim removed 1 base at V and 5 bases at J, leaving 6 bases unmatched. The CDR3 DNA sequence: TGTGCCAGCAGCTTAGGTAATAGCGGGAGAAACAATGAGCAGTTCTTC. Amino acids: CASSLGNSGRNNEQFF.

This clone was seen only once. The chain uses TRBV18 and TRBJ1-4, with TRBD1 identical over 9 bases. The germline gives CDR1 KGHSH, CDR2 LQKENI. The CDR3 consists of 18 residues. Trimming took 1 base from V and 5 from J; bases not matched to a gene: 11. This CDR3 is CASSPRALTGGSNEKLFF. The CDR3 nucleotides read TGTGCCAGCTCACCACGTGCGTTGACAGGGGGTTCCAATGAAAAACTGTTTTTT. The full variable domain, completed using reference TRBV18 and TRBJ1-4, is NAGVMQNPRHLVRRRGQEARLRCSPMKGHSHVYWYRQLPEEGLKFMVYLQKENIIDESGMPKERFSAEFPKEGPSILRIQQVVRGDSAAYFCASSPRALTGGSNEKLFFGSGTQLSVL.

The V gene is TRBV9, the J gene TRBJ2-2; weak D call: TRBD2 (6 bases). In germline, CDR1 is SGDLS, CDR2 YYNGEE. V gave up 0 bases and J gave up 7 bases, with 7 bases separating them. CDR3 length: 13 amino acids. Written as DNA, the CDR3 is TGTGCCAGCAGCGTAGTCGGGGGCGGGGAGCTGTTTTTT. Translated: CASSVVGGGELFF.

The rearrangement links TRBV11-2 to TRBJ2-4; D uncertain. The germline CDR1 and CDR2 sequences are SGHAT and FQNNGV. This CDR3 is built from 16 residues. Trimming cost V 0 bases and J 8 bases, with 17 bases left between them. CDR3 residues: CASSLDVRVGRDIQYF. The CDR3 bases are TGTGCCAGCAGCTTAGATGTTCGGGTGGGTCGGGACATTCAGTACTTC.

This clone was detected once. The chain carries TRBV5-1 and TRBJ2-3; no reliable D call. Germline assignment: CDR1 SGHRS and CDR2 YFSETQ. The CDR3 is 14 amino acids. Trimming pared 2 bases from V and 0 bases from J, leaving 7 bases between. CDR3 nucleotides: TGCGCCAGCAGCTTTTCCACTAGCACAGATACGCAGTATTTT. Encoded protein: CASSFSTSTDTQYF.

This rearrangement joins TRBV11-3 to TRBJ2-7, with D tentatively TRBD1 (7 bases). Between the trimmed V and J ends, which lost 0 bases and 5 bases, there was a span of 14 bases. The CDR3 consists of 15 residues. Germline CDR1 and CDR2: SGHNT and YENEEA. CDR3 in DNA: TGTGCCAGCAGCTTAGAGGGCAGGGGGGACGACGAGCAGTACTTC. This sequence encodes CASSLEGRGDDEQYF.

The CDR3 DNA follows: TGTGCCAGCAGCTTGGACGGCAGGGGCGGGGAGCTGTTTTTT. It encodes CASSLDGRGGELFF. The genes are TRBV5-4 and TRBJ2-2; TRBD1 might be the D (6 bases). Trimming pared 0 bases from V and 7 bases from J, leaving 10 bases between. There are 14 residues in the CDR3. Germline CDR1 is SGHNT and CDR2 is YYREEE (reference sequence).

J is TRBJ2-4 and V is TRBV18, with TRBD2 as a possible D gene (6 bases). Germline loops: CDR1 KGHSH, CDR2 LQKENI. The ends were cut back, 3 bases at V and 3 bases at J, with 12 bases in the middle. This CDR3 is 15 amino acids long. CDR3 nucleotides: TGTGCCAGCTCACCTCGGTCCGGGAGCAAAAACATTCAGTACTTC. Its translation: CASSPRSGSKNIQYF.

The chain is built from TRBV7-9 and TRBJ1-4; D is perhaps TRBD1 (5 bases). Trimming removed 5 bases from V and 3 bases from J, with 10 bases in between. The germline V gene has CDR1 SEHNR and CDR2 FQNEAQ (reference sequence). CDR3 size: 14 residues. This CDR3 is CASSRQTANEKLFF. The CDR3 nucleotides are TGTGCCAGCAGCCGACAGACCGCTAATGAAAAACTGTTTTTT. Full variable domain (missing parts from reference TRBV7-9 and TRBJ1-4): DTGVSQNPRHKITKRGQNVTFRCDPISEHNRLYWYRQTLGQGPEFLTYFQNEAQLEKSRLLSDRFSAERPKGSFSTLEIQRTEQGDSAMYLCASSRQTANEKLFFGSGTQLSVL.

V gene TRBV7-6 combines with J gene TRBJ2-7; TRBD1 matches at 8 bases. Unmatched junction bases numbered 3, after V lost 5 bases and J lost 3 bases. This CDR3 has 13 amino acids. Germline assignment: CDR1 SGHVS and CDR2 FNYEAQ. Written as DNA, the CDR3 is TGTGCCAGCAGCCGGACAGGGAACTACGAGCAGTACTTC. This translates into CASSRTGNYEQYF.

The gene calls are TRBV6-7 and TRBJ2-7; no reliable D call. TRBV6-7 carries the ORF label, with uncertain function. The CDR3 loop spans 14 amino acids. V dropped 2 bases and J dropped 1 base, with 9 bases sitting between them. The chain's CDR3 is CASSYHSLSYEQYF. DNA of the CDR3: TGTGCCAGCAGTTACCATTCCCTATCCTACGAGCAGTACTTC.

V and J are TRBV19 and TRBJ2-7, with a weak D call TRBD2 (6 bases). The V gene's germline CDR1 is LNHDA and CDR2 SQIVND (reference sequence). The length of the CDR3 is 13 residues. V gave up 5 bases and J gave up 2 bases, with 10 bases separating them. The chain's CDR3 is CASSRDFTYEQYF. The CDR3 nucleotides are TGTGCCAGTAGTCGGGACTTCACCTACGAGCAGTACTTC.

Turning to this clone: Other DNA sequences in the same sample also yield this CDR3. The chain employs TRBV6-2 or TRBV6-3 and TRBJ2-7, with TRBD2 matching 15 bases. The germline V gene has CDR1 MNHEY and CDR2 SVGEGT. The CDR3 consists of 15 residues. Germline trimming cut 5 bases from V and 3 bases from J; bases unmatched to any gene: 2. CDR3 loop: CASSGLAGGSYEQYF. The CDR3, as DNA: TGTGCCAGCAGTGGACTAGCGGGAGGGAGCTACGAGCAGTACTTC.

V usage is TRBV5-1 and J usage is TRBJ2-3; D possibly corresponds to TRBD2 (5 bases). The CDR3 is 14 amino acids. V lost 0 bases to trimming and J lost 6 bases, with 11 bases between them. Looked up from germline, CDR1 is SGHRS and CDR2 is YFSETQ. The CDR3 sequence: CASSLVLAFDTQYF. CDR3 nucleotide sequence: TGCGCCAGCAGCTTGGTGCTAGCTTTCGATACGCAGTATTTT.

This clone was seen only once. The rearrangement links TRBV6-5 to TRBJ2-7; D ambiguous. V was clipped by 2 bases and J by 3 bases, with 14 bases between them. The CDR3 spans 15 residues. The germline V gene encodes CDR1 MNHEY and CDR2 SVGAGI. The CDR3 nucleotides are TGTGCCAGCAGTTACACTCAGGCTACTTTCTACGAGCAGTACTTC. Its translation is CASSYTQATFYEQYF.

The V gene is TRBV2, the J gene TRBJ1-2, with 7 bases that match TRBD1. The V and J ends lost 4 bases and 1 base, in that order; junction bases with no gene match: 6. Germline CDR1 SNHLY, CDR2 FYNNEI. The CDR3 sequence is 15 residues long. Here the CDR3 DNA reads TGTGCCAGCAGTGTGACCAGGGGGGATAACTATGGCTACACCTTC. Translating gives CASSVTRGDNYGYTF.

The chain links TRBV6-6 to TRBJ2-1; D is unclear. With 8 bases removed from V and 5 bases from J, the gap between germline ends came to 10 bases. Germline V gene lookup returns CDR1 MNHNY and CDR2 SVGAGI (reference sequence). There are 12 residues in the CDR3. The CDR3 DNA reads TGTGCCAGCCACGACAAAAACAATGAGCAGTTCTTC. It specifies CASHDKNNEQFF.

The genes are TRBV7-2 and TRBJ2-7; no firm D call. CDR1 and CDR2 from the germline V gene are SGHTA and FQGNSA. The CDR3 totals 14 residues. V lost 4 bases to trimming and J lost 0 bases, with 10 bases between them. In DNA, the CDR3 is TGTGCCAGCAGCTCTGTTTCTCTCTCCTACGAGCAGTACTTC. As protein: CASSSVSLSYEQYF. Drawing the rest from reference TRBV7-2 and TRBJ2-7, the complete variable domain is GAGVSQSPSNKVTEKGKDVELRCDPISGHTALYWYRQSLGQGLEFLIYFQGNSAPDKSGLPSDRFSAERTGGSVSTLTIQRTQQEDSAVYLCASSSVSLSYEQYFGPGTRLTVT.

The chain employs TRBV7-3 and TRBJ2-3; D perhaps matches TRBD1 (5 bases). V gave up 2 bases and J gave up 4 bases, with 10 bases separating them. The germline V gene has CDR1 SGHTA and CDR2 FQGTGA. The CDR3 covers 14 residues. The CDR3 loop reads CASSLGQGSDTQYF. The CDR3 DNA sequence: TGTGCCAGCAGCTTAGGGCAGGGTTCAGATACGCAGTATTTT.

The genes are TRBV2 and TRBJ1-2; no definite D call. CDR1 is SNHLY and CDR2 is FYNNEI in the germline V gene. The V gene lost 8 bases and the J gene lost 4 bases, with 8 bases spanning the gap. This CDR3 is 11 amino acids long. The CDR3 spells CASGQTYGYTF. Here the CDR3 DNA reads TGTGCCAGCGGGCAGACCTATGGCTACACCTTC. Full variable domain (outside the CDR3, taken from reference TRBV2 and TRBJ1-2): EPEVTQTPSHQVTQMGQEVILRCVPISNHLYFYWYRQILGQKVEFLVSFYNNEISEKSEIFDDQFSVERPDGSNFTLKIRSTKLEDSAMYFCASGQTYGYTFGSGTRLTVV.

V gene TRBV11-3 combines with J gene TRBJ1-1; no firm D call. Germline V gene data show CDR1 as SGHNT and CDR2 as YENEEA. Trimming left V 8 bases short and J 2 bases short, with 12 bases between. The CDR3 length is 13 residues. Here the CDR3 reads CASQAGLNTEAFF. The CDR3, as DNA: TGTGCCAGCCAAGCTGGACTTAACACTGAAGCTTTCTTT.

The chain links TRBV10-1 to TRBJ1-5; no definite D call. Deletions cut 0 bases from V and 5 bases from J, with 11 bases between. This CDR3 spans 15 amino acids. Germline assignment: CDR1 WNHNN and CDR2 SYGVQD (reference sequence). The CDR3 DNA reads as TGCGCCAGCAGTGAGTCGATAGGGCGGGATCAGCCCCAGCATTTT. It translates to CASSESIGRDQPQHF.

The V and J genes are TRBV6-5 and TRBJ2-2; D remains ambiguous. There are 14 residues in the CDR3. Trimming left V 6 bases short and J 4 bases short, with 12 bases between. CDR1 MNHEY and CDR2 SVGAGI come from the germline V gene. CDR3 DNA: TGTGCCAGCAGGATTGAGAAGTTCACCGGGGAGCTGTTTTTT. Translation gives CASRIEKFTGELFF.

This clone has a single count. The chain combines TRBV11-1 with TRBJ2-3, with 8 positions matching TRBD2. Germline CDR1 and CDR2: SGHAT and FQDESV (reference sequence). V trimming: 4 bases; J trimming: 5 bases; junction bases outside the gene matches: 11. CDR3 length equals 16 residues. This CDR3 reads CASSSARGGRGDTQYF. The CDR3 DNA sequence: TGTGCCAGCAGCTCTGCCCGGGGGGGCCGGGGAGATACGCAGTATTTT.

This clone was seen just once. The chain joins TRBV24-1 to TRBJ1-2, with D perhaps matching TRBD1 (5 bases). Per germline, CDR1 KGHDR and CDR2 SFDVKD. This CDR3 region has 13 residues. Trimming removed 1 base at V and 7 bases at J, with 9 bases between. CDR3 sequence: CATSDLPGGGYTF. The CDR3, as DNA: TGTGCCACCAGTGATTTACCCGGGGGTGGCTACACCTTC.

V and J are TRBV20-1 and TRBJ1-1; no definite D call. This CDR3 is 11 amino acids long. V gave up 1 base and J gave up 4 bases, with 4 bases separating them. Per the germline V gene, CDR1 is DFQATT and CDR2 is SNEGSKA (reference sequence). CDR3 protein: CSARGLTEAFF. The CDR3 DNA follows: TGCAGTGCTAGAGGGCTCACTGAAGCTTTCTTT.